This T cell receptor beta chain is from a study of CD8 T cells in ankylosing spondylitis. Study outcomes and limitations: One TCR beta motif, made up of 7 or 8 highly homologous variants, appeared characteristic of ankylosing spondylitis blood. Earlier reports found some motif variants in synovial fluid and blood in reactive arthritis. CD8+ by phenotype, disease-linked clones were relatively rare in peripheral blood. Reportedly, significant enrichment of disease-linked clones occurred in matched ankylosing spondylitis synovial fluid.

Germline V gene data show CDR1 as SGHRS and CDR2 as YFSETQ. V shed 4 bases, J shed 7 bases, and the junction held 2 bases outside the gene matches. CDR3 length: 13 amino acids. Quantitative 5'-RACE with molecular barcodes was used to make the TCR beta libraries. TCRdb fed the 5' RACE reads into MiXCR, producing one record per CDR3 protein. Seen here are over 400,000 distinct CDR3 sequences, about 24% observed once, and the top ten hold 0.89%. This clonotype was recorded a few times. Its antigen is not identified. The sequencing sample was made of blood, either unsorted or a sorted T cell fraction (not recorded which). The rearrangement joins TRBV5-1 to TRBJ1-6; TRBD1 matches 7 bases. This TCR was sampled from a male donor with ankylosing spondylitis. The CDR3 here is CASSPGGNSPLHF. CDR3 sequence (DNA): TGCGCCAGCAGCCCAGGGGGGAATTCACCCCTCCACTTT. Looking up the rest from reference TRBV5-1 and TRBJ1-6 gives the full variable domain: KAGVTQTPRYLIKTRGQQVTLSCSPISGHRSVSWYQQTPGQGLQFLFEYFSETQRNKGNFPGRFSGRQFSNSRSEMNVSTLELGDSALYLCASSPGGNSPLHFGNGTRLTVT.